This T cell receptor beta chain was sequenced in a study of beta chain features in type 1 diabetes. Study as a whole: Sorted cells from all samples, numbering almost 110 million, were examined. Points from the study as a whole: A cDNA-based sequencing approach could over-represent cells with high TCR expression.

This clone occurred a few times. Its antigen is unidentified. Germline V lookup: CDR1 MDHEN, CDR2 SYDVKM. The V end lost 5 bases, the J end lost 11 bases, and 18 bases lay between the germline ends. The CDR3 sequence is 13 residues long. The isolated RNA, all of it, was reverse transcribed, so expressed TCRB transcripts were what got sequenced. Repertoires were generated with immunoSEQ multiplex PCR, while TCRdb's copy carries only in-frame clones and drops some. Among 430,000 or so clones listed, 10% to 12% were seen once. V usage is TRBV28 and J usage is TRBJ2-5; D possibly matches TRBD1 or TRBD2 (7 bases each). The origin of this receptor is a woman younger than 35 in good health. What was sequenced was naive CD4+ T cells from blood. The CDR3 nucleotides are TGTGCCAGCAGTCCCCCACAGGGGCGGGGGCAGTACTTC. It specifies CASSPPQGRGQYF.